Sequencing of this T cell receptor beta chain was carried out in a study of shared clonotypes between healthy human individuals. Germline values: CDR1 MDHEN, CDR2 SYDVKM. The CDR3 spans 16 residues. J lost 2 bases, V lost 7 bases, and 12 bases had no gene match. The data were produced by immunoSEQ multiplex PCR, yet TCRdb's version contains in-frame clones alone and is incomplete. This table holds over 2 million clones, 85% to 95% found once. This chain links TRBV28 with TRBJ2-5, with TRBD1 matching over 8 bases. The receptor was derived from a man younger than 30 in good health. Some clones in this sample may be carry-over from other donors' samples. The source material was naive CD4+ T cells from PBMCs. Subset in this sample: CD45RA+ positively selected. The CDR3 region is CASTPWLGQEQETQYF. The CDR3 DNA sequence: TGTGCCAGCACCCCGTGGTTGGGACAGGAGCAAGAGACCCAGTACTTC.